A selection of T cell receptor beta chains follows, all from one sample in a study of T cells in Graves' hyperthyroidism and ophthalmopathy. Via MiXCR, TCRdb re-called the multiplex PCR reads, giving one row per CDR3 protein. Among 350,000 to 400,000 distinct CDR3 sequences listed, about 20% were seen once. The specimen was blood. These receptors were collected from a woman in her late teens or twenties with Graves' hyperthyroidism. CDR3s include the opening cysteine and the closing phenylalanine or tryptophan. The order of the fields is V gene, J gene, D gene, clone size, CDR3 DNA, CDR3 protein. A D gene is named only where the DNA matches it firmly. For some rows the clone size is stated as once, few or many, or as a class when expanded; others skip it.

>TRBV10-3|TRBJ2-7|.|.
TGTGCCATCAGTGAGTCAGAGGGGACCTACGAGCAGTACTTC
CAISESEGTYEQYF
>TRBV2|TRBJ1-1|.|many
TGTGCCAGCACCCTCATCGGGGGCACTGAAGCTTTCTTT
CASTLIGGTEAFF
>TRBV18|TRBJ2-1|TRBD2|few
TGTGCCAGCTCACCCGGACTAGAGGTTGAGCAGTTCTTC
CASSPGLEVEQFF
>TRBV6-1|TRBJ2-2|.|many
TGTGCCAGCAGTGAGCTCTCTAAGAGGGAGCTGTTTTTT
CASSELSKRELFF
>TRBV27|TRBJ2-2|.|many
TGTGCCAGCAGTTTAAAGGGAATCACGGTAACCGGGGAGCTGTTTTTT
CASSLKGITVTGELFF
>TRBV7-3|TRBJ2-5|.|many
TGTGCCAGCAAAAGGACGAGTGACCAAGAGACCCAGTACTTC
CASKRTSDQETQYF
>TRBV20-1|TRBJ2-7|.|many
TGCAGTGCTAGCCCGGGGACATACTCCTACGAGCAGTACTTC
CSASPGTYSYEQYF
>TRBV24-1|TRBJ2-4|TRBD1|.
TGTGCCACCAGTGAACAGGGGTCAGGGGACATTCAGTACTTC
CATSEQGSGDIQYF
>TRBV6-5|TRBJ2-5|.|.
TGTGCCAGCAGTTACCGCCAGGTCGGGTTCCCCCAGTACTTC
CASSYRQVGFPQYF
>TRBV7-6|TRBJ2-5|TRBD1|many
TGTGCCAGCAGCTTAGGGACAGGAGCCGGGGAGACCCAGTACTTC
CASSLGTGAGETQYF
>TRBV28|TRBJ1-1|.|.
TGTGCCAGCAGTAGGTTGGGGGACTCGAACACTGAAGCTTTCTTT
CASSRLGDSNTEAFF
>TRBV13|TRBJ2-2|.|many
TGTGCCAGCAGCCCCAGGGGGGCGGGGGTCCTAACGCCGAACACCGGGGAGCTGTTTTTT
CASSPRGAGVLTPNTGELFF
>TRBV2|TRBJ2-7|TRBD2|many
TGTGCCAGCTTCTGGACTAGCGACGAGCAGTACTTC
CASFWTSDEQYF
>TRBV7-8|TRBJ2-7|TRBD2|.
TGTGCCAGCAGCTTAGCAAGCGGGGGGAGCTCCTACGAGCAGTACTTC
CASSLASGGSSYEQYF
>TRBV9|TRBJ2-3|TRBD2|.
TGTGCCAGCAGCGTAGGGGGACTCTTAGCGGGGGCTAGCACAGATACGCAGTATTTT
CASSVGGLLAGASTDTQYF
>TRBV6-5|TRBJ1-5|TRBD1|many
TGTGCCAGCACCTACTTGTGGACAGGAGATCAGCCCCAGCATTTT
CASTYLWTGDQPQHF
>TRBV10-1|TRBJ1-1|.|many
TGCGCCAGCGAGGAAGTTCAGGGTAGCCCCAACACTGAAGCTTTCTTT
CASEEVQGSPNTEAFF
>TRBV27|TRBJ1-2|.|.
TGTGCCAGCAGTTTAAGCCATACGGCTAACTATGGCTACACCTTC
CASSLSHTANYGYTF
>TRBV11-1|TRBJ1-1|.|.
TGTGCCAGCAGTTCTCGGCGGACCGAAGAAGCTTTCTTT
CASSSRRTEEAFF
>TRBV28|TRBJ2-5|.|many
TGTGCCAGCAGTAAGGGTATTCAGTCGTACCAAGAGACCCAGTACTTC
CASSKGIQSYQETQYF
>TRBV12-3/TRBV12-4|TRBJ2-7|.|many
TGTGCCAGCGCGGCGAGGGGCGAGCAGTACTTC
CASAARGEQYF
>TRBV2|TRBJ1-1|TRBD1|many
TGTGCCAGCAGGGACAGGGGGGGTGAAGCTTTCTTT
CASRDRGGEAFF
>TRBV30|TRBJ1-2|TRBD1|many
TGTGCCTGGAATGGGGTGGGACAGGGCGTCTATGGCTACACCTTC
CAWNGVGQGVYGYTF
>TRBV20-1|TRBJ2-5|.|many
TGCAGTGTGGTAGGGGAGACCCAGTACTTC
CSVVGETQYF
>TRBV5-6|TRBJ1-1|.|many
TGTGCCAGCAGCCAAACCTTCTGGGAGACTGAAGCTTTCTTT
CASSQTFWETEAFF
>TRBV6-8|TRBJ2-2|TRBD2|.
TGTGCCACTTGCGGGGGGGGGCGCACCGGGGAGCTGTTTTTT
CATCGGGRTGELFF